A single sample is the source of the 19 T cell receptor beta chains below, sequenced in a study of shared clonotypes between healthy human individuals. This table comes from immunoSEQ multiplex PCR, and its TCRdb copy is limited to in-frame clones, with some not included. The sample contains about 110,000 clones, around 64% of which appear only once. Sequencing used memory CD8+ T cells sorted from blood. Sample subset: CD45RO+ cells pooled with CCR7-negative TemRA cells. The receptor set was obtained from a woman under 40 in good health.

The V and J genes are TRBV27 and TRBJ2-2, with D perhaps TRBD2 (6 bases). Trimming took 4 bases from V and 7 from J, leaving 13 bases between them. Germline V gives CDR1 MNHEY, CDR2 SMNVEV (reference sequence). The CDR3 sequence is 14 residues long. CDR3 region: CASSSPGELGELFF. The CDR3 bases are TGTGCCAGCAGTTCGCCGGGGGAGCTCGGGGAGCTGTTTTTT.

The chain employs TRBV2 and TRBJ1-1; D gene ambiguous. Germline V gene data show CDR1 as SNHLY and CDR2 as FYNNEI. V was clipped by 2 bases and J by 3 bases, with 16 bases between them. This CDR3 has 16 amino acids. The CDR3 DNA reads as TGTGCCAGCAGTGAAAATGACGGCGGATTAGACACTGAAGCTTTCTTT. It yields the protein CASSENDGGLDTEAFF.

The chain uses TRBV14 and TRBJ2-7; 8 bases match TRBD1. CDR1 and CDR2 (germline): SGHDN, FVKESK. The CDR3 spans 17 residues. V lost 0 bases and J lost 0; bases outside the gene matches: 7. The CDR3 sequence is CASSQDSGGKSSYEQYF. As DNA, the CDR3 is TGTGCCAGCAGCCAAGATTCAGGGGGCAAGAGCTCCTACGAGCAGTACTTC.

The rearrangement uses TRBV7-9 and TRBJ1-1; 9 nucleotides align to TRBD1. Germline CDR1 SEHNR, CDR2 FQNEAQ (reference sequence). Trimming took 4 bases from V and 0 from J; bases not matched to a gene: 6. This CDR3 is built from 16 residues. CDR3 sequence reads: CASSSHRGRMNTEAFF. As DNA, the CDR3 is TGTGCCAGCAGCTCCCACAGGGGGCGGATGAACACTGAAGCTTTCTTT.

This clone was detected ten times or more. CDR3: CASSDSTGGTEAFF. CDR3 DNA sequence: TGTGCCAGCAGTGACTCGACAGGGGGCACTGAAGCTTTCTTT. This chain uses TRBV6-4 with TRBJ1-1; 9 bases match TRBD1. V dropped 0 bases and J dropped 4; count of bases not matched to a gene: 0. The CDR3 sequence is 14 residues long. Germline values: CDR1 MRHNA, CDR2 SNTAGT.

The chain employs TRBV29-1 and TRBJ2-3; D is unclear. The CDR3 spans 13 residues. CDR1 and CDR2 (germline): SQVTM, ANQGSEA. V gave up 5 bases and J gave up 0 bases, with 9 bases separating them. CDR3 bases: TGCAGCGTTCTGGGCGTTAGCACAGATACGCAGTATTTT. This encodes CSVLGVSTDTQYF.

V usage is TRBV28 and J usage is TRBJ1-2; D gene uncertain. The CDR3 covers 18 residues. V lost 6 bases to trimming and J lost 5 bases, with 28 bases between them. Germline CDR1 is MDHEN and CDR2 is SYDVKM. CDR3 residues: CASSSHQTDSSFRYGYTF. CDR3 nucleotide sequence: TGTGCCAGCAGCTCTCACCAGACGGACTCCTCTTTCCGATATGGCTACACCTTC.

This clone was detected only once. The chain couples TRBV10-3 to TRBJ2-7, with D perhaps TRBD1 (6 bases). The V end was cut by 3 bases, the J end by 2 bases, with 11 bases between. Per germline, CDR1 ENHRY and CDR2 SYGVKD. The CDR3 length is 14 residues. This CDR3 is CAISEQGIPYEQYF. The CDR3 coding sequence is TGTGCCATCAGTGAACAGGGAATTCCCTACGAGCAGTACTTC.

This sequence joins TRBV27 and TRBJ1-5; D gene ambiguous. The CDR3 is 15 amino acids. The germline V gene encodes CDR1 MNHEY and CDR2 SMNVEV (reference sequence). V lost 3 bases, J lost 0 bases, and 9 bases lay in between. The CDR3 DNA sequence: TGTGCCAGCAGTTTGGCAAGCCTTAGCAATCAGCCCCAGCATTTT. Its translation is CASSLASLSNQPQHF.

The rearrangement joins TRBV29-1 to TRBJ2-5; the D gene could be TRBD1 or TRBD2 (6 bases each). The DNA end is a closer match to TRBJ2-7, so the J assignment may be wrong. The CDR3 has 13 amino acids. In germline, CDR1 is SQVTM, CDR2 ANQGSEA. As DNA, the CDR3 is TGCAGCGTTGAAAGGGGGGCAGGTCACGAGCAGTACTTC. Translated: CSVERGAGHEQYF.

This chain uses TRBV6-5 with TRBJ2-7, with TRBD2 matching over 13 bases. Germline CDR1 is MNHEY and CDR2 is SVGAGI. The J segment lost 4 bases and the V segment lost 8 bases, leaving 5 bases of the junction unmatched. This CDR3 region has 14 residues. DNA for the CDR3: TGTGCCAGCCTGCGGACTAGCGGGGGTTACGAGCAGTACTTC. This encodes CASLRTSGGYEQYF.

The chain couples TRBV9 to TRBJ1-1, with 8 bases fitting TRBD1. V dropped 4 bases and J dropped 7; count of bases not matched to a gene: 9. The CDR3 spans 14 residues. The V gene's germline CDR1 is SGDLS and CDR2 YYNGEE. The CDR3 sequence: CASSPGGAEHEAFF. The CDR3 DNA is TGTGCCAGCAGCCCAGGGGGCGCGGAGCATGAAGCTTTCTTT.

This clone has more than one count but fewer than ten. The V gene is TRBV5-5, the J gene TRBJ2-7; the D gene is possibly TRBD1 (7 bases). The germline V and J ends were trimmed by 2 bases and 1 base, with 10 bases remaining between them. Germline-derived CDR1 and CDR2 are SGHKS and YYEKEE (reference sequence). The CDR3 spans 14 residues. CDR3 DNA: TGTGCCAGCAGCTTAGCAGGGGGGTCCTACGAGCAGTACTTC. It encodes CASSLAGGSYEQYF.

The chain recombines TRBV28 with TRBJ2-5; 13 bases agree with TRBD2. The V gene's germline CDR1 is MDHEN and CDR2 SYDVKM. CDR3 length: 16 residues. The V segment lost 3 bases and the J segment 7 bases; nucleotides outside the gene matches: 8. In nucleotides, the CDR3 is TGTGCCAGCAGTTTTCACCCCTGGACTAGCGGGGGGACCCAGTACTTC. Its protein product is CASSFHPWTSGGTQYF.

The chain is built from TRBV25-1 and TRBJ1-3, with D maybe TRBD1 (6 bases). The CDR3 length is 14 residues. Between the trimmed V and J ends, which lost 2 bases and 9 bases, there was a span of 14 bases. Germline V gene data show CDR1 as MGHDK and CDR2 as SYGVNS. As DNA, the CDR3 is TGTGCCAGCAGTGAAGCGGAGGGGGAGCGCACCATATATTTT. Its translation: CASSEAEGERTIYF.

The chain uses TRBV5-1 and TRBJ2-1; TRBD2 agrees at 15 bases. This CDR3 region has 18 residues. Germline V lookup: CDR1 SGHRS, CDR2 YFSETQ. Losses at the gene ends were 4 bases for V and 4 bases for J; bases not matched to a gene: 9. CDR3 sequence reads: CASSRYGLAGGLYNEQFF. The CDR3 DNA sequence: TGCGCCAGCAGCCGCTACGGACTAGCGGGAGGGTTGTACAATGAGCAGTTCTTC.

The chain's CDR3 is CASKTVWWETQYF. The CDR3 nucleotides are TGTGCCAGCAAGACGGTCTGGTGGGAGACCCAGTACTTC. This rearrangement joins TRBV28 to TRBJ2-5; the D is unclear. The CDR3 length is 13 residues. V lost 7 bases and J 5 bases, leaving 14 bases between the germline ends. Looked up from germline, CDR1 is MDHEN and CDR2 is SYDVKM.

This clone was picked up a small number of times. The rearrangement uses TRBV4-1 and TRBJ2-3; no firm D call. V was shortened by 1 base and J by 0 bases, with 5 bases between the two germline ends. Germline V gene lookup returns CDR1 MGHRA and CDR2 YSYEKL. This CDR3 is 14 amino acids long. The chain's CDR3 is CASSQVGSTDTQYF. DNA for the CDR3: TGCGCCAGCAGCCAAGTTGGTAGCACAGATACGCAGTATTTT.

The CDR3 reads CASSILTGGASGGYTF. CDR3 DNA sequence: TGTGCCAGTAGTATTCTCACAGGGGGCGCGTCTGGTGGCTACACCTTC. The chain combines TRBV19 with TRBJ1-2, with 9 bases fitting TRBD1. This CDR3 region has 16 residues. Germline V gene sequence: CDR1 LNHDA, CDR2 SQIVND (reference sequence). After removal of 3 bases from V and 7 bases from J, the junction contained 12 bases not matched to a gene.